This entry lists 4 T cell receptor beta chains sequenced from one sample in a study of regulatory T cells in long-lasting Graves disease. Regarding time point: newly diagnosed GD, antithyroid drugs for less than 3 months. With RNA extracted from PBMCs as input, the TCR library was made. Arm-PCR of CDR3 regions and iRepertoire HTBI primers were used to build TCR beta libraries. In TCRdb, the multiplex PCR reads were re-called with MiXCR into one record per CDR3 protein. Here the sample spans approximately 540,000 distinct CDR3 sequences, approximately 12% being singletons. The sample also formed part of further work on T cells in Graves' hyperthyroidism and ophthalmopathy.

Sequenced here: peripheral blood mononuclear cells (PBMCs), sampled at new diagnosis, from a patient treated with antithyroid drugs. Every receptor here comes from a woman in her 30s with Graves disease.

This clonotype was picked up many times. The chain combines TRBV11-2 with TRBJ2-3; 10 bases are shared with TRBD2. The CDR3 has 17 amino acids. The V gene end was trimmed by 5 bases and the J gene end by 5 bases; junction bases not matched to a gene: 13. Germline assignment: CDR1 SGHAT and CDR2 FQNNGV. The CDR3 loop is CASSQDPAGGPRDTQYF. As DNA, the CDR3 is TGTGCCAGCAGCCAAGACCCAGCGGGAGGGCCTAGAGATACGCAGTATTTT.

This clonotype was seen repeatedly, ten times or more. DNA of the CDR3: TGTGCCAGCAGCCCCCGGGACTTCAAGACCTACGAGCAGTACTTC. This sequence encodes CASSPRDFKTYEQYF. This chain links TRBV7-2 with TRBJ2-7, with a possible D match to TRBD2 (6 bases). V lost 5 bases and J 2 bases, leaving 16 bases between the germline ends. Germline CDR1 is SGHTA and CDR2 is FQGNSA. The CDR3 consists of 15 residues.

The rearrangement joins TRBV29-1 to TRBJ1-1, with a weak D call TRBD1 (5 bases). Per germline, CDR1 SQVTM and CDR2 ANQGSEA. The length of the CDR3 is 12 residues. Trimming removed 7 bases from V and 7 bases from J, with 16 bases in between. The CDR3 DNA follows: TGCAGCGCACTCAGGGTGCGGGGTGAAGCTTTCTTT. The encoded protein is CSALRVRGEAFF.

In its sample, this clonotype was seen many times. The chain uses TRBV20-1 and TRBJ2-7; 9 bases map to TRBD1. Germline V gives CDR1 DFQATT, CDR2 SNEGSKA (reference sequence). CDR3 length: 13 amino acids. The J segment lost 9 bases and the V segment lost 6 bases, leaving 12 bases of the junction unmatched. The CDR3 is CSAVRYRGQGQYF. CDR3 nucleotide sequence: TGCAGTGCGGTCCGATACAGGGGGCAAGGGCAGTACTTC.